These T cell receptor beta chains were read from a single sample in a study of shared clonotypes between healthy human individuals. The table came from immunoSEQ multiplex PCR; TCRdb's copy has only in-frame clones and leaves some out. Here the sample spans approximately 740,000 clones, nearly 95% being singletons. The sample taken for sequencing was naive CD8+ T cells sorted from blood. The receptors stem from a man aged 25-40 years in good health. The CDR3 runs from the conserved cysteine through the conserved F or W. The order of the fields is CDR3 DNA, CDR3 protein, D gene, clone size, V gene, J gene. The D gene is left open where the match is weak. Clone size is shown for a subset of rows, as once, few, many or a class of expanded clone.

TGTGCCAGCAGCCCGGGGGGGAATCAGCCCCAGCATTTT,CASSPGGNQPQHF,-,-,TRBV7-2,TRBJ1-5
TGTGCCAGCAGTTTACAAAGGTTCTACGAGCAGTACTTC,CASSLQRFYEQYF,-,-,TRBV27,TRBJ2-7
TGTGCCAGCAGCCAAGGCCCGTACAGGGGCGGAGATACGCAGTATTTT,CASSQGPYRGGDTQYF,TRBD1,once,TRBV14,TRBJ2-3
TGTGCCAGCAGCCAAGGTTCAGGGGATGGGCAGCCCCAGCATTTT,CASSQGSGDGQPQHF,-,-,TRBV14,TRBJ1-5
TGTGCCAGCAGTGAACTAGCGGGAGCGGATCAAGAGACCCAGTACTTC,CASSELAGADQETQYF,TRBD2,once,TRBV2,TRBJ2-5
TGTGCCAGCAGTTACGTATGGACTAGCCGAGGGAATGAGCAGTTCTTC,CASSYVWTSRGNEQFF,TRBD2,-,TRBV6-5,TRBJ2-1
TGTGCCAGCAGTCCTACTAGCGGGAGGGCCTACGAGCAGTACTTC,CASSPTSGRAYEQYF,TRBD2,-,TRBV6-1,TRBJ2-7
TGTGCCAGCAGTCCCGGACGGGTCGAGCAGTACTTC,CASSPGRVEQYF,-,-,TRBV7-9,TRBJ2-7
TGCGCCAGCAGCCCGGGACAGGTCTCCTACAATGAGCAGTTCTTC,CASSPGQVSYNEQFF,TRBD1,once,TRBV4-3,TRBJ2-1
TGCGCCAGCAGCCAAGATCCGGGTAGTCATCAGCCCCAGCATTTT,CASSQDPGSHQPQHF,-,-,TRBV4-1,TRBJ1-5
TGCGCCAGCAGCCACCCGGCACAGGGAATTCCTTACGAGCAGTACTTC,CASSHPAQGIPYEQYF,-,-,TRBV4-1,TRBJ2-7
TGCGCCAGCAGCCGTGGACAGGGTAGCACAGATACGCAGTATTTT,CASSRGQGSTDTQYF,TRBD1,-,TRBV5-1,TRBJ2-3
TGTGCCAGCAGCCAAGGACAGGGTGGTCGGGACACAGATACGCAGTATTTT,CASSQGQGGRDTDTQYF,TRBD1,-,TRBV11-2,TRBJ2-3
TGTGCTAGTGGTTTGGTTGGACAGGGGGCAACGAACACTGAAGCTTTCTTT,CASGLVGQGATNTEAFF,TRBD1,-,TRBV12-5,TRBJ1-1
TGTGCCAGCAGTTTATGGGGGGCCGAGCAGTACTTC,CASSLWGAEQYF,-,-,TRBV28,TRBJ2-7
TGTGCCAGCAGCTCCCCGGGACTGGGGATCTACGAGCAGTACTTC,CASSSPGLGIYEQYF,-,-,TRBV5-8,TRBJ2-7
TGCAGTGTTCGGTCGGCGTACGAGCAGTACTTC,CSVRSAYEQYF,-,-,TRBV20-1,TRBJ2-7
TGTGCCAGCAGCTTAGAACTCCAGGGGGCTGGGACTGAAGCTTTCTTT,CASSLELQGAGTEAFF,TRBD1,-,TRBV11-2,TRBJ1-1
TGTGCCAGCGGGTCCGTGGGAAACACCATATATTTT,CASGSVGNTIYF,-,-,TRBV9,TRBJ1-3
TGCGCCAGCAGCTTGGACATGCTTGGAACAGATACGCAGTATTTT,CASSLDMLGTDTQYF,-,-,TRBV5-1,TRBJ2-3
TGTGCCAGCAGTAGGGGGGCCATGAACACTGAAGCTTTCTTT,CASSRGAMNTEAFF,-,-,TRBV5-4,TRBJ1-1
TGTGCCAGCAGCTCGACCGGGACTAGCGGGGATACGCAGTATTTT,CASSSTGTSGDTQYF,TRBD2,-,TRBV7-9,TRBJ2-3